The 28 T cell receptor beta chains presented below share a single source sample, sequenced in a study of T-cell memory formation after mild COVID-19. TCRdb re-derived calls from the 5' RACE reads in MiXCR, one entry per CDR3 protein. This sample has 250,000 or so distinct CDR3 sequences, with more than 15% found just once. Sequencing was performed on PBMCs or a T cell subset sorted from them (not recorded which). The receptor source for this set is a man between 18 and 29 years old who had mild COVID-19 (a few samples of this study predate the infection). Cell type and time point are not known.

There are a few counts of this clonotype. CDR3 sequence (DNA): TGTGCCAGCAGCACGACAGGGACGGATACGCAGTATTTT. It specifies CASSTTGTDTQYF. The rearrangement uses TRBV7-9 and TRBJ2-3, with TRBD1 identical over 7 bases. The germline V gene has CDR1 SEHNR and CDR2 FQNEAQ (reference sequence). The CDR3 loop spans 13 amino acids. The trim removed 5 bases at V and 6 bases at J, leaving 5 bases unmatched.

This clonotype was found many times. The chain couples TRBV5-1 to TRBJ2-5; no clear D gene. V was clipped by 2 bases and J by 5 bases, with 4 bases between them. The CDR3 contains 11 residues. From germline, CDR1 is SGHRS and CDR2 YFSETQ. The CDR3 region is CASSLYETQYF. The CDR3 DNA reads TGCGCCAGCAGCTTATATGAGACCCAGTACTTC.

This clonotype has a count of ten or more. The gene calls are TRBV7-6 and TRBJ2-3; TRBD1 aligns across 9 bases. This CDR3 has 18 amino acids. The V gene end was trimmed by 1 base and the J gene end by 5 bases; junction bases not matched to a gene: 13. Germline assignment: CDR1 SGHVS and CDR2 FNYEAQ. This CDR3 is CASSLGGWGTGSGDTQYF. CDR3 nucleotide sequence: TGTGCCAGCAGCTTAGGAGGTTGGGGGACAGGGAGTGGAGATACGCAGTATTTT.

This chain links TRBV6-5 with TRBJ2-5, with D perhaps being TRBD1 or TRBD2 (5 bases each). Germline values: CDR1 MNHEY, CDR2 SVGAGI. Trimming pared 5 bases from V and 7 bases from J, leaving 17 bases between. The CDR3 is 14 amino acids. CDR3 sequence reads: CASSRRDVLWTQYF. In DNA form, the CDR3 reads TGTGCCAGCAGTCGCCGGGACGTATTATGGACCCAGTACTTC.

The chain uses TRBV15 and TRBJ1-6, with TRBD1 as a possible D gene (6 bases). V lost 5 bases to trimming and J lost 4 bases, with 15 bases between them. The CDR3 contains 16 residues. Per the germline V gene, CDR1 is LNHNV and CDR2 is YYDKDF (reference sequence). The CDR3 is CATSPRTARYNSPLHF. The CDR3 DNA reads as TGTGCCACCAGCCCCCGGACAGCGCGGTATAATTCACCCCTCCACTTT.

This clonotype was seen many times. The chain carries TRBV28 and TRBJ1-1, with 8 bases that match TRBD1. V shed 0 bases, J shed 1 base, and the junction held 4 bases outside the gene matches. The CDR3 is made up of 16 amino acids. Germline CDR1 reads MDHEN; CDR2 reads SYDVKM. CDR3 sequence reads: CASSLWADRGNTEAFF. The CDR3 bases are TGTGCCAGCAGTTTATGGGCCGACAGGGGGAACACTGAAGCTTTCTTT.

CDR3 region: CASSARAGFTDTQYF. The CDR3 coding sequence is TGTGCCAGCAGTGCCCGGGCGGGGTTCACAGATACGCAGTATTTT. This chain uses TRBV27 with TRBJ2-3, with a possible D match to TRBD2 (6 bases). V was clipped by 5 bases and J by 2 bases, with 14 bases between them. This CDR3 has 15 amino acids. Per the germline V gene, CDR1 is MNHEY and CDR2 is SMNVEV (reference sequence).

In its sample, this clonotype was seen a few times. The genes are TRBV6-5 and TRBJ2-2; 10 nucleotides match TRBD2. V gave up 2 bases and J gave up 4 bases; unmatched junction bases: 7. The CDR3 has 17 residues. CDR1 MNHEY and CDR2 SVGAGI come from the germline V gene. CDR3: CASSYGVAGGGTGELFF. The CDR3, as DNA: TGTGCCAGCAGTTACGGGGTAGCGGGGGGCGGCACCGGGGAGCTGTTTTTT.

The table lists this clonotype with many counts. The CDR3 sequence: CASSQDSSDYNEQFF. The CDR3 nucleotides read TGCGCCAGCAGCCAAGATAGCAGCGACTACAATGAGCAGTTCTTC. The V gene is TRBV4-1, the J gene TRBJ2-1; no reliable D call. The ends were cut back, 0 bases at V and 3 bases at J, with 9 bases in the middle. The CDR3 covers 15 residues. The germline V gene has CDR1 MGHRA and CDR2 YSYEKL.

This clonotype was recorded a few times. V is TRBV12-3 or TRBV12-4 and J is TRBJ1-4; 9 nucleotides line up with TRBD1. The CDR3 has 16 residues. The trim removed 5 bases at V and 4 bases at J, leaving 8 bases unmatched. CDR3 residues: CASSTGGFRSNEKLFF. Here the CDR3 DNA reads TGTGCCAGCAGTACAGGGGGCTTTCGGAGTAATGAAAAACTGTTTTTT.

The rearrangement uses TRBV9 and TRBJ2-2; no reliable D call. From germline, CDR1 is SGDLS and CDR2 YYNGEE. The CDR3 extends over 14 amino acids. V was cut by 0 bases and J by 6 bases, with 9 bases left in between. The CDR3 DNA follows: TGTGCCAGCAGCGTAGCGTCTCGGGCCGGGGAGCTGTTTTTT. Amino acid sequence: CASSVASRAGELFF.

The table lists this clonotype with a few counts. CDR3: CASSQDRGYTEAFF. CDR3 DNA: TGCGCCAGCAGCCAGGACAGGGGCTACACTGAAGCTTTCTTT. V is TRBV4-3 and J is TRBJ1-1, with TRBD1 matching over 9 bases. The germline gives CDR1 LGHNA, CDR2 YSLEER. With V trimmed by 3 bases and J by 3 bases, 2 bases remained unmatched. The CDR3 sequence is 14 residues long.

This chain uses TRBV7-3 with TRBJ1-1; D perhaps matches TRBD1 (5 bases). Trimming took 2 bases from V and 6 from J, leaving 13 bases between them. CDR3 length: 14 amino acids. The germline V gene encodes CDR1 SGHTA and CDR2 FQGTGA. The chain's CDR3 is CASSLPGKTPEAFF. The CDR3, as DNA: TGTGCCAGCAGCTTACCAGGGAAAACTCCTGAAGCTTTCTTT. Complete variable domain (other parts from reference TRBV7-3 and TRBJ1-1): GAGVSQTPSNKVTEKGKYVELRCDPISGHTALYWYRQSLGQGPEFLIYFQGTGAADDSGLPNDRFFAVRPEGSVSTLKIQRTERGDSAVYLCASSLPGKTPEAFFGQGTRLTVV.

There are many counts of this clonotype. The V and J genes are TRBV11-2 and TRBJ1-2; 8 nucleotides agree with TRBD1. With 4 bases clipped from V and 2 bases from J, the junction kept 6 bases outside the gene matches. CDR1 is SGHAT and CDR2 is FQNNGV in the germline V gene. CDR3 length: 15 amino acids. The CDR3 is CASSSIRTGNYGYTF. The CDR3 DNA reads TGTGCCAGCAGCTCGATCCGGACAGGGAACTATGGCTACACCTTC.

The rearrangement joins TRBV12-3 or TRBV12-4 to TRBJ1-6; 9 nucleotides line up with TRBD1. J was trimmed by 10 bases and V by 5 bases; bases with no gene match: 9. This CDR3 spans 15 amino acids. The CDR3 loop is CASSAGTGFGSPLHF. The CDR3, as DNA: TGTGCCAGCAGTGCCGGGACAGGGTTTGGATCACCCCTCCACTTT.

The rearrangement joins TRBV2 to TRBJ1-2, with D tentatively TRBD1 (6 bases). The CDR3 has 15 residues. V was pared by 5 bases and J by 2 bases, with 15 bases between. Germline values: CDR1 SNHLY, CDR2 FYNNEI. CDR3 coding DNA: TGTGCCAGCAGTCCGGAGGCGGGGACAAACTATGGCTACACCTTC. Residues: CASSPEAGTNYGYTF.

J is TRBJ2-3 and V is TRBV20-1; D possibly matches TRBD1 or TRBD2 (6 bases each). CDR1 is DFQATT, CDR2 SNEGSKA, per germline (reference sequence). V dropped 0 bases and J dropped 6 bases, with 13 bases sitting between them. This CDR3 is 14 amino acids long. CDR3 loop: CSARDLGGLDTQYF. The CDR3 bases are TGCAGTGCTAGAGATCTAGGGGGGTTGGATACGCAGTATTTT.

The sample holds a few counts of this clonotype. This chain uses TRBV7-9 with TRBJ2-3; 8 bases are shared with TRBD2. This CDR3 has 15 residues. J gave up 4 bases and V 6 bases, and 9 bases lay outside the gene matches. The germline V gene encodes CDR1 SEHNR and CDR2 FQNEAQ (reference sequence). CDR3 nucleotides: TGTGCCAGCAGTCCGCGGGGGGCCAGCTCAGATACGCAGTATTTT. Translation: CASSPRGASSDTQYF.

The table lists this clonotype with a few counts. The CDR3 nucleotides are TGTGCCAGCAGGGAGTGGGGTACTAATGAAAAACTGTTTTTT. It encodes CASREWGTNEKLFF. This chain uses TRBV12-3 or TRBV12-4 with TRBJ1-4, with D hard to call. Trimming removed 6 bases at V and 2 bases at J, with 10 bases between. There are 14 residues in the CDR3.

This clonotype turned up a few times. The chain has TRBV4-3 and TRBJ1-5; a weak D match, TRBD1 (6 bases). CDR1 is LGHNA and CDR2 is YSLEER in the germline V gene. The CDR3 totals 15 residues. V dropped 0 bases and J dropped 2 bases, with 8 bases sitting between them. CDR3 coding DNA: TGCGCCAGCAGCCAAGAGTACAGGGGCAATCAGCCCCAGCATTTT. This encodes CASSQEYRGNQPQHF.

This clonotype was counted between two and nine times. The CDR3 loop reads CSDYVGAGYGYTF. DNA for the CDR3: TGCAGCGACTATGTGGGGGCCGGCTATGGCTACACCTTC. The rearrangement joins TRBV29-1 to TRBJ1-2; D is possibly TRBD1 (6 bases). Germline CDR1 reads SQVTM; CDR2 reads ANQGSEA. This CDR3 contains 13 residues. V lost 7 bases and J 4 bases, leaving 16 bases between the germline ends.

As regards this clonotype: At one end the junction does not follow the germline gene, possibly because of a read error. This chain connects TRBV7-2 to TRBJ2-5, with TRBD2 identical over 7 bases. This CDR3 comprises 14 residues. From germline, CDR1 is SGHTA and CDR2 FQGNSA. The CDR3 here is CASSPMGGGETKYF. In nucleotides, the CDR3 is TGTGCCAGCAGCCCAATGGGGGGAGGGGAGACCAAGTACTTC.

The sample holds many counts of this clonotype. The CDR3 DNA sequence: TGTGCCAGCAGTTCCCCCACCACGGCGGCAGATACGCAGTATTTT. Translated: CASSSPTTAADTQYF. The chain recombines TRBV12-3 or TRBV12-4 with TRBJ2-3, with D unresolved. This CDR3 is built from 15 residues. Trimming removed 4 bases at V and 4 bases at J, with 15 bases between.

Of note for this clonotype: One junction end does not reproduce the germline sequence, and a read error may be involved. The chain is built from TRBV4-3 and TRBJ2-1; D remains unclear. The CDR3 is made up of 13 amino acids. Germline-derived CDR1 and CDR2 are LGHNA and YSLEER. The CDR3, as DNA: TGCGCCAGCAGCCAGGCATCCTTCAATGAGCAGTTCTTC. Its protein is CASSQASFNEQFF.

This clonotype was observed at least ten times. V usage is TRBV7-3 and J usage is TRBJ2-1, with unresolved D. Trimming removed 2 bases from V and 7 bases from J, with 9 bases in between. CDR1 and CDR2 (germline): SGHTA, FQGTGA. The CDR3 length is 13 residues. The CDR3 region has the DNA TGTGCCAGCAGCTTAGAGCCTAGGAATGAGCAGTTCTTC. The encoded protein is CASSLEPRNEQFF.

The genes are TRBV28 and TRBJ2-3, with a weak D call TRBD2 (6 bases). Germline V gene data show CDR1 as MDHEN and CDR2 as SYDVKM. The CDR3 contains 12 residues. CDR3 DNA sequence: TGTGCGGCGGGGAGCGGCACAGATACGCAGTATTTT. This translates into CAAGSGTDTQYF.

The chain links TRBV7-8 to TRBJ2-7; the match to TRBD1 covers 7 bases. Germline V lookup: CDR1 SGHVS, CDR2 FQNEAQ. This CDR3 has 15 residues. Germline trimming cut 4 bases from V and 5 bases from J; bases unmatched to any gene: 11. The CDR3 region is CASSSGQAGTDEQYV. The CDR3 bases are TGTGCCAGCAGCTCAGGACAGGCCGGTACGGACGAGCAGTACGTC.

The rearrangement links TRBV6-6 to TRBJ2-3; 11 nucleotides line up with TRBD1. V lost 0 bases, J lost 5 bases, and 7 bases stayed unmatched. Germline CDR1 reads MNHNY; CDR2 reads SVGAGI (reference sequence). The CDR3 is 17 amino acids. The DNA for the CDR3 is TGTGCCAGCAGTTACTCGATGAGGACAGGGGGCGGAGATACGCAGTATTTT. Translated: CASSYSMRTGGGDTQYF.